One sample yielded the 10 T cell receptor beta chains listed below, sequenced in a study of T-cell memory formation after mild COVID-19. TCRdb re-called the 5' RACE reads with MiXCR, one entry per CDR3 protein. The sample yields about 560,000 distinct CDR3 sequences, approximately 21% seen once. The specimen was PBMCs or a T cell subset sorted from them (not recorded which). The receptor source for this set is an adult woman who had mild COVID-19 (a few samples of this study predate the infection). Cell type and time point are not known.

The rearrangement links TRBV28 to TRBJ1-1; perhaps TRBD1 as D (6 bases). V dropped 6 bases and J dropped 4 bases, with 15 bases sitting between them. Germline CDR1 MDHEN, CDR2 SYDVKM. The CDR3 runs 14 residues. This CDR3 is CASRGGRRGTEAFF. The CDR3 DNA sequence: TGTGCCAGCAGGGGGGGGCGCAGGGGCACTGAAGCTTTCTTT. The full variable domain, completed using reference TRBV28 and TRBJ1-1, is DVKVTQSSRYLVKRTGEKVFLECVQDMDHENMFWYRQDPGLGLRLIYFSYDVKMKEKGDIPEGYSVSREKKERFSLILESASTNQTSMYLCASRGGRRGTEAFFGQGTRLTVV.

The CDR3 DNA reads as TGCGCCAGCAGCCATCCTAGCAAAGGGGGGGGTAGAGTAGATACGCAGTATTTT. It translates to CASSHPSKGGGRVDTQYF. The rearrangement links TRBV4-1 to TRBJ2-3; a possible D gene is TRBD2 (7 bases). Trimming cost V 3 bases and J 5 bases, with 24 bases left between them. The CDR3 length is 18 residues. Germline V CDR1 and CDR2: MGHRA, YSYEKL.

This clonotype was observed a handful of times. The V call is TRBV5-1, the J call TRBJ1-1, with a weak D call TRBD1 (6 bases). CDR1 is SGHRS, CDR2 YFSETQ, per germline. There are 15 residues in the CDR3. V lost 4 bases, J lost 0 bases, and 13 bases lay in between. The DNA for the CDR3 is TGCGCCAGCAGCCCCGGGACAAATCTGAACACTGAAGCTTTCTTT. This translates into CASSPGTNLNTEAFF.

This clonotype was seen many times. The chain couples TRBV24-1 to TRBJ1-1, with D hard to call. Germline CDR1 KGHDR, CDR2 SFDVKD. Trimming pared 3 bases from V and 13 bases from J, leaving 11 bases between. This CDR3 is 11 amino acids long. CDR3 sequence (DNA): TGTGCCACCAGTGATCTCTATAGGGTTTTCTTT. Protein product: CATSDLYRVFF.

This clonotype has more than one count but fewer than ten. The rearrangement uses TRBV27 and TRBJ2-7; TRBD1 matches 8 bases. The V segment lost 10 bases and the J segment 0 bases; nucleotides outside the gene matches: 5. CDR3 length: 13 residues. Germline V lookup: CDR1 MNHEY, CDR2 SMNVEV (reference sequence). DNA for the CDR3: TGTGCCACTAGGACAGGGAGCTCCTACGAGCAGTACTTC. It specifies CATRTGSSYEQYF.

The J gene is TRBJ1-4, the V gene TRBV15; no clear D gene. CDR3 length: 15 residues. Trimming left V 0 bases short and J 4 bases short, with 9 bases between. Germline V gene lookup returns CDR1 LNHNV and CDR2 YYDKDF (reference sequence). The CDR3, as DNA: TGTGCCACCAGCAGAGATCGAACTGTTAATGAAAAACTGTTTTTT. It is translated as CATSRDRTVNEKLFF.

This clonotype was detected ten times or more. This chain connects TRBV6-5 to TRBJ1-2; no firm D call. Looked up from germline, CDR1 is MNHEY and CDR2 is SVGAGI. The CDR3 contains 13 residues. The V end lost 5 bases, the J end lost 1 base, and 8 bases lay between the germline ends. CDR3 sequence (DNA): TGTGCCAGCAGTAGGGCCGGTAACTATGGCTACACCTTC. Translating gives CASSRAGNYGYTF.

At least ten counts were recorded for this clonotype. V and J are TRBV18 and TRBJ1-1; a weak D match, TRBD1 (5 bases). CDR1 KGHSH and CDR2 LQKENI come from the germline V gene. Trimming took 4 bases from V and 1 from J, leaving 13 bases between them. This CDR3 has 15 amino acids. The CDR3 nucleotides are TGTGCCAGCTCACTCCTATCCGGGGGGAACACTGAAGCTTTCTTT. Translated: CASSLLSGGNTEAFF.

In this sample, this clonotype turned up a few times. The chain links TRBV7-2 to TRBJ2-7; unclear D gene. Trimming removed 4 bases at V and 2 bases at J, with 12 bases between. CDR3 size: 14 residues. The germline V gene has CDR1 SGHTA and CDR2 FQGNSA. This chain's CDR3 is CASSSPQSPYEQYF. The CDR3 nucleotides read TGTGCCAGCAGCTCCCCACAGTCCCCCTACGAGCAGTACTTC.

V is TRBV19 and J is TRBJ2-1; TRBD1 matches at 7 bases. This CDR3 contains 12 residues. Unmatched junction bases numbered 0, after V lost 6 bases and J lost 4 bases. Germline V gene lookup returns CDR1 LNHDA and CDR2 SQIVND (reference sequence). CDR3 loop: CASRDRYNEQFF. CDR3 DNA sequence: TGTGCCAGTAGGGACAGGTACAATGAGCAGTTCTTC.